This T cell receptor (beta chain) originates from a study of post-analysis software for immune sequencing data. Study information: There were relapsing-remitting, secondary progressive and progressive-relapsing multiple sclerosis among the disease courses included. Overall study findings and caveats: Those samples that were prepared in the same batch co-clustered strongly by F measure. A handful of TRBV segments occurring more often in patients than controls included TRBV5-6, TRBV5-1 and TRBV20-1. When compared against controls, multiple sclerosis patients showed significantly lower normalized Chao1 diversity.

This CDR3 has 14 residues. With 7 bases removed from V and 0 bases from J, the gap between germline ends came to 10 bases. In germline, CDR1 is SQVTM, CDR2 ANQGSEA. This clonotype is a singleton in its sample. Antigen unknown. Unique molecular identifiers were carried by the TCR beta cDNA libraries. The yield from roughly 1 to 10 million T cells was 500,000 or so cDNA molecules in total. From the PCR reads, TCRdb called clonotypes with MiXCR, one entry per CDR3 protein. The sample has hundreds of thousands of distinct CDR3 sequences, 55% to 60% seen once. The gene calls are TRBV29-1 and TRBJ2-6; no clear D. The TCR was taken from a girl aged 2 to 9 with multiple sclerosis. Input material: blood. CDR3 amino acids: CSALGPSGANVLTF. The CDR3, as DNA: TGCAGCGCCCTAGGGCCCTCTGGGGCCAACGTCCTGACTTTC. The full variable domain, rest sourced from reference TRBV29-1 and TRBJ2-6, is SAVISQKPSRDICQRGTSLTIQCQVDSQVTMMFWYRQQPGQSLTLIATANQGSEATYESGFVIDKFPISRPNLTFSTLTVSNMSPEDSSIYLCSALGPSGANVLTFGAGSRLTVL.